A single sample is the source of the 18 T cell receptor beta chains below, sequenced in a study of shared T cell receptors in the human thymus. The method was immunoSEQ multiplex PCR; TCRdb's version includes in-frame clones alone and lacks a portion of them. The table has roughly 700,000 clones, 70% to 90% seen once; the top ten hold roughly 0.0097%. In addition, the sample was reused for a study of human thymus T cells.

The sequenced sample consisted of thymocytes. The receptor source for this set is a boy younger than two with a congenital heart defect.

This chain joins TRBV29-1 and TRBJ2-7; TRBD2 aligns across 8 bases. The CDR3 sequence is 14 residues long. CDR1 is SQVTM and CDR2 is ANQGSEA in the germline V gene. V gave up 3 bases and J gave up 5 bases; unmatched junction bases: 9. CDR3 in amino acids: CSVDNGRGRNEQYF. The CDR3 nucleotides read TGCAGCGTTGACAACGGGAGGGGAAGGAACGAGCAGTACTTC.

The chain links TRBV5-1 to TRBJ2-7, with 7 positions matching TRBD1. Per the germline V gene, CDR1 is SGHRS and CDR2 is YFSETQ. The CDR3 runs 15 residues. Trimming at V came to 2 bases and at J to 3 bases, leaving 8 bases not matched to a gene. The CDR3 is CASSLRNRGSYEQYF. The CDR3 DNA follows: TGCGCCAGCAGCTTAAGGAACAGGGGTAGCTACGAGCAGTACTTC.

This sequence joins TRBV6-4 and TRBJ1-1; perhaps TRBD1 as D (5 bases). CDR1 and CDR2 (germline): MRHNA, SNTAGT. This CDR3 has 14 amino acids. The V end was cut by 0 bases, the J end by 6 bases, with 11 bases between. This chain's CDR3 is CASSDSQGWPEAFF. CDR3 bases: TGTGCCAGCAGTGACTCCCAGGGTTGGCCTGAAGCTTTCTTT.

As for this clone: The same CDR3 also results from other DNA sequences found in this sample. The chain recombines TRBV18 with TRBJ2-1; TRBD1 matches at 7 bases. Trimming cost V 3 bases and J 1 base; bases outside gene matches: 3. Germline V gene sequence: CDR1 KGHSH, CDR2 LQKENI. The CDR3 sequence is 15 residues long. Here the CDR3 reads CASSPSTGSYNEQFF. DNA of the CDR3: TGTGCCAGCTCACCCTCGACAGGGTCCTACAATGAGCAGTTCTTC.

This clone showed up just a few times. This chain uses TRBV5-6 with TRBJ2-5, with TRBD1 matching 10 bases. The ends lost 0 bases at V and 4 bases at J; junction bases unmatched: 3. The CDR3 totals 15 residues. CDR1 and CDR2 (germline): SGHDT, YYEEEE. CDR3 sequence reads: CASSLGDRGGETQYF. The CDR3 nucleotides are TGTGCCAGCAGCTTGGGGGACAGGGGTGGAGAGACCCAGTACTTC.

The chain recombines TRBV11-2 with TRBJ2-7; TRBD1 agrees at 7 bases. The V gene end was trimmed by 5 bases and the J gene end by 2 bases; junction bases not matched to a gene: 3. The CDR3 has 13 amino acids. The germline V gene encodes CDR1 SGHAT and CDR2 FQNNGV. CDR3 sequence: CASSRTGPYEQYF. In nucleotides, the CDR3 is TGTGCCAGCAGCAGGACAGGCCCCTACGAGCAGTACTTC.

The chain has TRBV30 and TRBJ2-5, with 8 bases identical to TRBD1. Germline CDR1 reads GTSNPN; CDR2 reads SVGIG (reference sequence). The CDR3 is made up of 17 amino acids. V was clipped by 4 bases and J by 5 bases; unmatched bases: 18. The CDR3 loop is CAWKVLPGQGAGETQYF. The CDR3 DNA sequence: TGTGCCTGGAAGGTCCTCCCGGGGCAGGGGGCAGGGGAGACCCAGTACTTC.

This rearrangement joins TRBV6-4 to TRBJ2-1; 10 bases align to TRBD1. From germline, CDR1 is MRHNA and CDR2 SNTAGT. This CDR3 is 16 amino acids long. After removal of 6 bases from V and 8 bases from J, the junction contained 13 bases not matched to a gene. CDR3 nucleotides: TGTGCCAGCAGCCCGTCGGGGACAGGGGCTAGAGATGAGCAGTTCTTC. It translates to CASSPSGTGARDEQFF.

This chain connects TRBV5-4 to TRBJ2-1; TRBD2 agrees at 7 bases. Looked up from germline, CDR1 is SGHNT and CDR2 is YYREEE (reference sequence). The CDR3 sequence is 19 residues long. V dropped 4 bases and J dropped 0; count of bases not matched to a gene: 16. CDR3 sequence: CASSTEVAGDPSSYNEQFF. Here the CDR3 DNA reads TGTGCCAGCAGCACGGAGGTAGCGGGTGATCCCAGCTCCTACAATGAGCAGTTCTTC.

V gene TRBV7-9 combines with J gene TRBJ2-1, with 7 bases matching TRBD2. In germline, CDR1 is SEHNR, CDR2 FQNEAQ (reference sequence). This CDR3 region has 17 residues. Germline trimming cut 0 bases from V and 0 bases from J; bases unmatched to any gene: 5. Written as DNA, the CDR3 is TGTGCCAGCAGCTTAGCTCAGACTAGCCGCTCCTACAATGAGCAGTTCTTC. It translates to CASSLAQTSRSYNEQFF. The variable domain in full, completed from reference TRBV7-9 and TRBJ2-1, reads DTGVSQNPRHKITKRGQNVTFRCDPISEHNRLYWYRQTLGQGPEFLTYFQNEAQLEKSRLLSDRFSAERPKGSFSTLEIQRTEQGDSAMYLCASSLAQTSRSYNEQFFGPGTRLTVL.

The CDR3 sequence: CASSYSIGGRTEAFF. The DNA of the CDR3 is TGTGCCAGCAGTTACTCGATTGGGGGCAGGACTGAAGCTTTCTTT. The chain is built from TRBV6-5 and TRBJ1-1; a weak D match, TRBD1 (6 bases). The CDR3 runs to 15 residues. Germline V lookup: CDR1 MNHEY, CDR2 SVGAGI. The V end lost 0 bases, the J end lost 5 bases, and 13 bases lay between the germline ends.

This chain connects TRBV28 to TRBJ2-7, with TRBD1 as a possible D gene (6 bases). Trimming removed 6 bases at V and 0 bases at J, with 18 bases between. Germline CDR1 and CDR2: MDHEN and SYDVKM. This CDR3 has 16 residues. The CDR3 here is CASSRVGDKSSYEQYF. In DNA form, the CDR3 reads TGTGCCAGCAGCCGGGTCGGGGACAAAAGCTCCTACGAGCAGTACTTC.

CDR3: CASSEPVRASSYEQYF. In DNA form, the CDR3 reads TGTGCCAGCAGTGAACCGGTCAGGGCAAGCTCCTACGAGCAGTACTTC. The chain links TRBV6-1 to TRBJ2-7, with D possibly matching TRBD1 (5 bases). Trimming removed 2 bases at V and 0 bases at J, with 14 bases between. CDR1 and CDR2 from the germline V gene are MNHNS and SASEGT. The CDR3 consists of 16 residues.

The chain employs TRBV25-1 and TRBJ2-1, with 7 bases that match TRBD1. The CDR3 sequence is 14 residues long. V lost 5 bases, J lost 6 bases, and 7 bases stayed unmatched. CDR1 is MGHDK, CDR2 SYGVNS, per germline. The CDR3 is CASSNLTGANEQFF. CDR3 DNA sequence: TGTGCCAGCAGTAACCTCACAGGGGCCAATGAGCAGTTCTTC.

The chain has TRBV4-3 and TRBJ2-2; possibly TRBD1 for D (6 bases). V was trimmed by 1 base and J by 7 bases, leaving 16 bases between them. CDR3 length: 16 amino acids. Per germline, CDR1 LGHNA and CDR2 YSLEER. CDR3 in amino acids: CASSQVGQTLIGELFF. CDR3 nucleotides: TGCGCCAGCAGCCAAGTCGGACAGACCCTAATCGGGGAGCTGTTTTTT.

The chain combines TRBV23-1 with TRBJ2-1; 8 nucleotides match TRBD2. TRBV23-1 is classed as an ORF, of uncertain function. The CDR3 runs to 15 residues. V lost 3 bases, J lost 2 bases, and 3 bases stayed unmatched. CDR3 DNA sequence: TGCGCCAGCAGTCAGGCGGGAGGCCCCTACAATGAGCAGTTCTTC. Translating gives CASSQAGGPYNEQFF.

This clone was seen more than once but under ten times. J is TRBJ1-2 and V is TRBV7-9, with TRBD1 matching over 12 bases. V trimming: 7 bases; J trimming: 3 bases; junction bases outside the gene matches: 15. The V gene's germline CDR1 is SEHNR and CDR2 FQNEAQ (reference sequence). The CDR3 length is 18 residues. The CDR3 sequence: CASNPIRPGQGADYGYTF. The CDR3 coding sequence is TGTGCCAGCAACCCAATCCGCCCGGGACAGGGGGCGGACTATGGCTACACCTTC.

This chain links TRBV2 with TRBJ1-1; TRBD1 is a possible D gene (5 bases). Germline V gives CDR1 SNHLY, CDR2 FYNNEI. V was cut by 4 bases and J by 0 bases, with 9 bases left in between. The CDR3 is made up of 14 amino acids. CDR3 loop: CASSVGQMNTEAFF. The CDR3 nucleotides read TGTGCCAGCAGTGTAGGACAAATGAACACTGAAGCTTTCTTT. Supplemented by reference TRBV2 and TRBJ1-1, the full variable domain reads EPEVTQTPSHQVTQMGQEVILRCVPISNHLYFYWYRQILGQKVEFLVSFYNNEISEKSEIFDDQFSVERPDGSNFTLKIRSTKLEDSAMYFCASSVGQMNTEAFFGQGTRLTVV.